This is a list of T cell receptor beta chains from one sample in a study of tumor-infiltrating lymphocytes in oesophageal squamous cell carcinoma. One entry per CDR3 protein, called by TCRdb with MiXCR from the PCR reads. The sample includes about 12,000 distinct CDR3 sequences, 54% seen only once; the top ten take about 35%. The source material was esophageal tumor tissue. These receptors originate from a female donor with esophageal squamous cell carcinoma. The CDR3 runs from the conserved cysteine through the conserved F or W. The D gene is left open where the match is weak. The listing skips clone size in some rows; elsewhere it reads once, few, many or a size class.

J	V	D	size	CDR3	DNA
TRBJ2-5	TRBV2	TRBD1	many	CASSVTGAETQYF	TGTGCCAGCTCGGTGACAGGGGCAGAGACCCAGTACTTC
TRBJ2-3	TRBV9	NA	few	CASSVVSGGGRTDTQYF	TGTGCCAGCAGCGTAGTGTCAGGTGGGGGCCGCACAGATACGCAGTATTTT
TRBJ2-7	TRBV20-1	NA	NA	CSARGYEQYF	TGCAGTGCTAGAGGGTACGAGCAGTACTTC
TRBJ2-1	TRBV11-3	TRBD2	many	CASSLDGTSGYNEQFF	TGTGCCAGCAGCTTAGATGGGACTAGTGGCTACAATGAGCAGTTCTTC
TRBJ2-1	TRBV5-1	TRBD2	NA	CASSRLAGAGNEQFF	TGCGCCAGCAGTAGACTAGCGGGAGCGGGGAATGAGCAGTTCTTC
TRBJ2-1	TRBV11-2	NA	NA	CASSLLGFYNEQFF	TGTGCCAGCAGCTTACTTGGATTCTACAATGAGCAGTTCTTC
TRBJ2-7	TRBV7-2	TRBD2	NA	CASSLAGVPEQYF	TGTGCCAGCAGCTTGGCGGGGGTCCCCGAGCAGTACTTC
TRBJ2-7	TRBV6-6	TRBD2	NA	CASSSLARRTSGRNSGYEQYF	TGTGCCAGCAGTTCCTTAGCCCGCCGGACTAGCGGGAGGAACAGCGGCTACGAGCAGTACTTC
TRBJ2-1	TRBV7-6	NA	NA	CASSLVQGTPYNEQFF	TGTGCCAGCAGCTTAGTCCAAGGGACTCCCTACAATGAGCAGTTCTTC
TRBJ2-1	TRBV5-4	NA	once	CASSWNYNEQFF	TGTGCCAGCAGCTGGAACTACAATGAGCAGTTCTTC
TRBJ1-1	TRBV12-3/TRBV12-4	NA	NA	CASSIQEGTEAFF	TGTGCCAGCAGTATACAGGAGGGCACTGAAGCTTTCTTT
TRBJ2-3	TRBV6-1	NA	NA	CASVFGSAADTQYF	TGTGCCAGCGTCTTCGGGAGTGCCGCAGATACGCAGTATTTT
TRBJ2-7	TRBV7-2	TRBD2	NA	CASSLAGGPSEQYF	TGTGCCAGCAGCTTAGCGGGAGGGCCCTCCGAGCAGTACTTC
TRBJ2-1	TRBV7-9	TRBD2	NA	CASSLTSGSNEQFF	TGTGCCAGCAGCTTAACTAGCGGGAGCAATGAGCAGTTCTTC
TRBJ2-4	TRBV7-3	NA	NA	CASSLGKGDIQYF	TGTGCCAGCAGCTTGGGGAAGGGAGACATTCAGTACTTC
TRBJ2-1	TRBV11-1	NA	NA	CASSLAGVPYNEQFF	TGTGCCAGCAGCTTAGCGGGAGTACCCTACAATGAGCAGTTCTTC
TRBJ2-7	TRBV6-1	TRBD1	many	CASTSGTGGTGPYNEQYF	TGTGCCAGCACCTCCGGGACAGGGGGGACTGGGCCCTACAATGAGCAGTACTTC
TRBJ2-5	TRBV7-2	NA	NA	CASSPVVGSEETQYF	TGTGCCAGCAGCCCCGTCGTAGGCAGTGAAGAGACCCAGTACTTC
TRBJ2-1	TRBV2	NA	NA	CASSEGQNMDNEQFF	TGTGCCAGCAGTGAGGGGCAGAATATGGACAATGAGCAGTTCTTC
TRBJ2-5	TRBV28	TRBD1	medium-sized	CASCSSGQGAWETQYF	TGTGCCAGCTGCAGTTCGGGACAGGGGGCGTGGGAGACCCAGTACTTC
TRBJ2-3	TRBV6-2/TRBV6-3	TRBD1	NA	CASSDRARNTQYF	TGTGCCAGCAGTGACAGGGCGAGGAATACGCAGTATTTT